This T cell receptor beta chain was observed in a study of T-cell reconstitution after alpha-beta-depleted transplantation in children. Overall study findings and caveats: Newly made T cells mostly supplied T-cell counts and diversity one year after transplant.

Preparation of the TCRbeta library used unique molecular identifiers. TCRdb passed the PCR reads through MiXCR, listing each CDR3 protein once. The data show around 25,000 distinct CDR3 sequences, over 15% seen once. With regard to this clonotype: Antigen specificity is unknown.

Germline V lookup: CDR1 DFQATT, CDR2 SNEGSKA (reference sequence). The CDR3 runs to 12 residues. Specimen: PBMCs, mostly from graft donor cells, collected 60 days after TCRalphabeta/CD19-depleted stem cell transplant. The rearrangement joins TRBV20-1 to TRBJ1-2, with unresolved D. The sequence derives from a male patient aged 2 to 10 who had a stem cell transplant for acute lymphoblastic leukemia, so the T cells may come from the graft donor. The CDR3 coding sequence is TGCAGATGTAGAAAAGCTAACTATGGCTACACCTTC. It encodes CRCRKANYGYTF.